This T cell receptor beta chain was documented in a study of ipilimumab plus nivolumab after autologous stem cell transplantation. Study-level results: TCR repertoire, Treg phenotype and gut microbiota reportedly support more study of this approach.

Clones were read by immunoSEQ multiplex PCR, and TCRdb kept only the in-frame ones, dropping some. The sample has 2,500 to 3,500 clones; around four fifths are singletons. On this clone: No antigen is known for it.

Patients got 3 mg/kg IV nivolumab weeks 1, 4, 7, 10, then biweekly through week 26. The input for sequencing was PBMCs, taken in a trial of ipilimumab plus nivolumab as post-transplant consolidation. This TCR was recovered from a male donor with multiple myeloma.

CDR3 coding DNA: TGCAGCGTGACAGGGGGAGAAAACATTCAGTACTTC. Translation: CSVTGGENIQYF. The chain is built from TRBV29-1 and TRBJ2-4; 9 bases match TRBD1. Unmatched junction bases numbered 2, after V lost 6 bases and J lost 5 bases. The CDR3 is made up of 12 amino acids. The germline V gene has CDR1 SQVTM and CDR2 ANQGSEA.